The 22 T cell receptor beta chains presented below share a single source sample, sequenced in a study of blood T cell repertoires in COVID-19 (dated by TCRdb to the early 2020s). Library generation was performed with the immunoSEQ multiplex PCR assay. Here the immuneACCESS table is served through TCRdb, limited to in-frame sequences with V and J called. Missing clones are a known gap in these copies; in checked studies unresolved V genes cover under half, and the rest lacks a known reason. The sample contains around 260,000 clones, more than 85% of them found a single time. The ten biggest clones cover approximately 2.6% of the sample. Sequenced sample: peripheral blood. These receptors were obtained from a person between 18 and 30 years old with COVID-19, enrolled during active disease.

V is TRBV19 and J is TRBJ2-1; D may be TRBD2 (5 bases). Per the germline V gene, CDR1 is LNHDA and CDR2 is SQIVND (reference sequence). V gave up 2 bases and J gave up 5 bases, with 10 bases separating them. The CDR3 length is 14 residues. This chain's CDR3 is CASSITLANNEQFF. DNA for the CDR3: TGTGCCAGTAGTATAACTTTAGCGAACAATGAGCAGTTCTTC.

This clone has a handful of counts. Compared with germline, one end of the junction differs, possibly owing to a read error. The chain joins TRBV5-4 to TRBJ2-7; 8 bases match TRBD1. CDR3 length equals 17 residues. Germline CDR1 reads SGHNT; CDR2 reads YYREEE (reference sequence). The CDR3 sequence is CASTLPRQGLLSYEQYF. The CDR3 DNA reads TGTGCCAGCACCTTGCCACGACAGGGGCTACTCTCCTACGAGCAGTACTTC.

The V call is TRBV5-1, the J call TRBJ2-5; D possibly corresponds to TRBD2 (6 bases). Trimming stripped 7 bases from V and 2 bases from J, with 24 bases between. The CDR3 sequence is 17 residues long. Germline CDR1 and CDR2: SGHRS and YFSETQ. In DNA form, the CDR3 reads TGCGCCAGCTCCCCTAGGTTGGTCATTGCGGGACAAGAGACCCAGTACTTC. Residues: CASSPRLVIAGQETQYF. The variable domain in full, completed from reference TRBV5-1 and TRBJ2-5, reads KAGVTQTPRYLIKTRGQQVTLSCSPISGHRSVSWYQQTPGQGLQFLFEYFSETQRNKGNFPGRFSGRQFSNSRSEMNVSTLELGDSALYLCASSPRLVIAGQETQYFGPGTRLLVL.

The chain carries TRBV4-1 and TRBJ2-1; the match to TRBD2 covers 8 bases. Germline-derived CDR1 and CDR2 are MGHRA and YSYEKL. The trim removed 0 bases at V and 9 bases at J, leaving 7 bases unmatched. The CDR3 is made up of 15 amino acids. This CDR3 is CASSQERAGAGEQFF. The DNA of the CDR3 is TGCGCCAGCAGCCAAGAACGAGCGGGAGCCGGTGAGCAGTTCTTC.

V and J are TRBV7-2 and TRBJ2-7, with unresolved D. V was trimmed by 10 bases and J by 2 bases, leaving 21 bases between them. This CDR3 has 15 residues. The germline CDR1 and CDR2 sequences are SGHTA and FQGNSA. DNA for the CDR3: TGTGCCACGAGCGAAACTGCGCAGATAACCTACGAGCAGTACTTC. This codes for CATSETAQITYEQYF.

The chain combines TRBV9 with TRBJ2-7, with TRBD1 matching over 9 bases. CDR3 length: 15 amino acids. CDR1 SGDLS and CDR2 YYNGEE come from the germline V gene. V trimming: 0 bases; J trimming: 3 bases; junction bases outside the gene matches: 4. The CDR3 nucleotides are TGTGCCAGCAGCGTAGAGGGGACAGGGATCTACGAGCAGTACTTC. Translation gives CASSVEGTGIYEQYF.

The V gene is TRBV19, the J gene TRBJ2-7; TRBD2 matches 14 bases. This CDR3 is 17 amino acids long. Germline V gene data show CDR1 as LNHDA and CDR2 as SQIVND (reference sequence). Losses at the gene ends were 2 bases for V and 6 bases for J; bases not matched to a gene: 9. CDR3 in amino acids: CASSIRPGTSGRIEQYF. CDR3 DNA sequence: TGTGCCAGTAGTATACGTCCCGGGACTAGCGGGAGAATCGAGCAGTACTTC.

V is TRBV2 and J is TRBJ2-3; 10 bases fit TRBD2. This CDR3 comprises 14 residues. Per germline, CDR1 SNHLY and CDR2 FYNNEI. V dropped 10 bases and J dropped 3; count of bases not matched to a gene: 7. The DNA for the CDR3 is TGTGCCACCAAAAGCGGGAGGGGAACAGATACGCAGTATTTT. It encodes CATKSGRGTDTQYF.

The chain links TRBV11-2 to TRBJ2-1, with 7 positions matching TRBD2. Germline CDR1 reads SGHAT; CDR2 reads FQNNGV. The CDR3 totals 15 residues. J gave up 4 bases and V 3 bases, and 6 bases lay outside the gene matches. CDR3 sequence reads: CASSLVLAVYNEQFF. CDR3 in DNA: TGTGCCAGCAGCTTGGTCCTAGCGGTATACAATGAGCAGTTCTTC.

This clone was seen just once. The chain has TRBV3-1 (or the pseudogene TRBV3-2) and TRBJ2-5, with 7 bases identical to TRBD1. CDR3 length: 13 residues. The J segment lost 2 bases and the V segment lost 4 bases, leaving 1 base of the junction unmatched. The germline gives CDR1 LGHDT, CDR2 YNNKEL (reference sequence). CDR3 region: CASSPGQQETQYF. The DNA for the CDR3 is TGTGCCAGCAGCCCGGGACAGCAAGAGACCCAGTACTTC.

V and J are TRBV2 and TRBJ2-5, with D possibly being TRBD2 (5 bases). Germline CDR1 reads SNHLY; CDR2 reads FYNNEI. Trimming pared 4 bases from V and 5 bases from J, leaving 11 bases between. CDR3 length: 13 amino acids. CDR3 sequence reads: CASSGQSGETQYF. The CDR3 coding sequence is TGTGCCAGCAGTGGCCAGTCGGGGGAGACCCAGTACTTC.

V usage is TRBV21-1 and J usage is TRBJ2-3; TRBD2 is the table's D call, not checked against the DNA. TRBV21-1 is a recognized pseudogene. The CDR3 is made up of 17 amino acids. The CDR3 DNA reads TGTGCCAGAAAGAGGGTAGCGGGAGGGGTTGGCACAGATACGCAGTATTTT. It specifies CARKRVAGGVGTDTQYF.

This clone was detected only once. The V and J genes are TRBV2 and TRBJ1-3; TRBD1 is a possible D gene (6 bases). Germline assignment: CDR1 SNHLY and CDR2 FYNNEI. This CDR3 spans 14 amino acids. V lost 4 bases, J lost 4 bases, and 11 bases lay in between. CDR3 DNA: TGTGCCAGCAGTGGCGGACAGCCGGGAAACACCATATATTTT. Amino acids: CASSGGQPGNTIYF.

This chain links TRBV2 with TRBJ1-5, with 8 bases identical to TRBD1. CDR1 and CDR2 (germline): SNHLY, FYNNEI. The CDR3 is 15 amino acids. Trimming at V came to 6 bases and at J to 5 bases, leaving 9 bases not matched to a gene. CDR3 amino acids: CASRAITGGYQPQHF. The CDR3 coding sequence is TGTGCCAGCAGGGCTATTACAGGGGGTTATCAGCCCCAGCATTTT.

V is TRBV2 and J is TRBJ2-3, with 9 bases fitting TRBD2. CDR1 is SNHLY and CDR2 is FYNNEI in the germline V gene. The J segment lost 2 bases and the V segment lost 5 bases, leaving 5 bases of the junction unmatched. The CDR3 is 15 residues long. This CDR3 is CASSLLAGTTDTQYF. CDR3 in DNA: TGTGCCAGCAGTTTACTAGCGGGCACCACAGATACGCAGTATTTT.

The rearrangement uses TRBV4-3 and TRBJ2-7; 11 nucleotides match TRBD1. The germline gives CDR1 LGHNA, CDR2 YSLEER. Trimming took 0 bases from V and 3 from J; bases not matched to a gene: 4. This CDR3 has 16 amino acids. DNA of the CDR3: TGCGCCAGCAGCCAAGATCCCGGGACAGGGGGCTACGAGCAGTACTTC. It is translated as CASSQDPGTGGYEQYF.

The chain combines TRBV7-2 with TRBJ2-5; no clear D. V lost 3 bases to trimming and J lost 3 bases, with 8 bases between them. CDR1 is SGHTA, CDR2 FQGNSA, per germline. This CDR3 is built from 13 residues. The CDR3 nucleotides read TGTGCCAGCAGCTTTTTCGGAGAAGAGACCCAGTACTTC. Its translation is CASSFFGEETQYF.

V is TRBV5-6 and J is TRBJ2-5; D might be TRBD1 (6 bases). The ends were cut back, 2 bases at V and 5 bases at J, with 13 bases in the middle. CDR1 SGHDT and CDR2 YYEEEE come from the germline V gene. The CDR3 contains 14 residues. CDR3 sequence (DNA): TGTGCCAGCAGCTTCGAAGAGGGGGTTGAGACCCAGTACTTC. Protein product: CASSFEEGVETQYF. Full variable domain (outside the CDR3, taken from reference TRBV5-6 and TRBJ2-5): DAGVTQSPTHLIKTRGQQVTLRCSPKSGHDTVSWYQQALGQGPQFIFQYYEEEERQRGNFPDRFSGHQFPNYSSELNVNALLLGDSALYLCASSFEEGVETQYFGPGTRLLVL.

This chain connects TRBV5-4 to TRBJ1-1, with D possibly TRBD1 on 5 matching bases. Germline values: CDR1 SGHNT, CDR2 YYREEE (reference sequence). V lost 4 bases and J lost 3, with 13 bases in between. CDR3 length equals 14 residues. Here the CDR3 DNA reads TGTGCCAGCAGCACCGAACTGACAGACACTGAAGCTTTCTTT. It yields the protein CASSTELTDTEAFF.

The CDR3 DNA follows: TGTGCCAGCAGCCCGCTTAGCGGGAGTGACACCGGGGAGCTGTTTTTT. It specifies CASSPLSGSDTGELFF. This chain links TRBV7-8 with TRBJ2-2; 9 bases are shared with TRBD2. The germline gives CDR1 SGHVS, CDR2 FQNEAQ. Germline trimming cut 5 bases from V and 3 bases from J; bases unmatched to any gene: 7. The CDR3 contains 16 residues.

The CDR3 protein is CASSQGPLFGGSSYNEQFF. CDR3 DNA: TGCGCCAGCAGCCAAGGTCCTCTCTTTGGCGGGAGCTCCTACAATGAGCAGTTCTTC. The V and J genes are TRBV4-1 and TRBJ2-1, with 7 bases aligning to TRBD2. Germline CDR1 reads MGHRA; CDR2 reads YSYEKL. V shed 1 base, J shed 0 bases, and the junction held 12 bases outside the gene matches. The CDR3 loop spans 19 amino acids.

This clone was seen only a few times. This chain links TRBV4-3 with TRBJ2-7; D not certain. Germline-derived CDR1 and CDR2 are LGHNA and YSLEER. The CDR3 totals 14 residues. Trimming took off 2 bases at V and 5 bases at J, with 13 bases between the two ends. The chain's CDR3 is CASSQTPTSHEQYF. DNA for the CDR3: TGCGCCAGCAGCCAAACACCAACGTCCCACGAGCAGTACTTC.